Presented here are 18 T cell receptor beta chains from one specimen sequenced in a study of type 1 and type 2 diabetes patients. PCR was run on genomic DNA. A primer set of 30 forward and 13 reverse primers amplified the CDR3. TCRdb reprocessed the multiplex PCR reads with MiXCR, giving one entry per CDR3 protein. This table holds more than 250,000 distinct CDR3 sequences, roughly 48% found once. Sequenced sample: peripheral blood mononuclear cells (PBMCs). The receptors derive from a man younger than 35 with type 2 diabetes.

This clonotype was seen a handful of times. This rearrangement joins TRBV15 to TRBJ1-4; TRBD1 matches at 7 bases. The germline V gene encodes CDR1 LNHNV and CDR2 YYDKDF (reference sequence). V gave up 3 bases and J gave up 2 bases; unmatched junction bases: 6. The CDR3 is made up of 16 amino acids. The CDR3 coding sequence is TGTGCCACCAGCAGGGGTCAACAGGGGACTAATGAAAAACTGTTTTTT. Amino acids: CATSRGQQGTNEKLFF. Together with reference TRBV15 and TRBJ1-4, the CDR3 gives the full variable domain: DAMVIQNPRYQVTQFGKPVTLSCSQTLNHNVMYWYQQKSSQAPKLLFHYYDKDFNNEADTPDNFQSRRPNTSFCFLDIRSPGLGDTAMYLCATSRGQQGTNEKLFFGSGTQLSVL.

This rearrangement joins TRBV6-5 to TRBJ2-7, with 9 nucleotides matching TRBD1. V gave up 0 bases and J gave up 0 bases; unmatched junction bases: 3. This CDR3 has 16 amino acids. Germline V gene lookup returns CDR1 MNHEY and CDR2 SVGAGI. The CDR3 bases are TGTGCCAGCAGTTACTCCGGGACAGGGATCTCCTACGAGCAGTACTTC. This codes for CASSYSGTGISYEQYF.

Points on this clonotype: A read error may be the cause here, since a much bigger clone is one base away. The rearrangement links TRBV10-1 to TRBJ2-5, with TRBD2 as a possible D gene (5 bases). The CDR3 contains 15 residues. The germline CDR1 and CDR2 sequences are WNHNN and SYGVQD (reference sequence). Between the trimmed V and J ends, which lost 3 bases and 11 bases, there was a span of 22 bases. The CDR3 sequence is CASSDRDTGWNEQYF. The CDR3 DNA is TGCGCCAGCAGTGACCGGGATACCGGGTGGAATGAGCAGTACTTC.

This clonotype was observed once. The rearrangement uses TRBV5-1 and TRBJ2-3; TRBD2 aligns across 11 bases. J gave up 4 bases and V 4 bases, and 5 bases lay outside the gene matches. Germline V CDR1 and CDR2: SGHRS, YFSETQ. The CDR3 length is 15 residues. This chain's CDR3 is CASSPTSGSADTQYF. The CDR3, as DNA: TGCGCCAGCAGCCCAACTAGCGGGAGTGCAGATACGCAGTATTTT.

This clonotype occurred once. Relative to the germline gene, one junction end is altered; a read error may explain this. The genes are TRBV14 and TRBJ1-1; perhaps TRBD1 as D (5 bases). Per the germline V gene, CDR1 is SGHDN and CDR2 is FVKESK. The CDR3 consists of 15 residues. CDR3 loop: CASSQIGEGRTEAFF. The CDR3 DNA sequence: TGTGCCAGCAGCCAGATAGGGGAGGGGAGGACTGAAGCCTTCTTT.

The V and J genes are TRBV5-1 and TRBJ1-2; no clear D. The CDR3 length is 13 residues. Trimming took 1 base from V and 5 from J, leaving 9 bases between them. CDR1 and CDR2 from the germline V gene are SGHRS and YFSETQ. CDR3 in amino acids: CASSLMTDYGYTF. The DNA for the CDR3 is TGCGCCAGCAGCTTGATGACGGATTATGGCTACACCTTC. Drawing the rest from reference TRBV5-1 and TRBJ1-2, the complete variable domain is KAGVTQTPRYLIKTRGQQVTLSCSPISGHRSVSWYQQTPGQGLQFLFEYFSETQRNKGNFPGRFSGRQFSNSRSEMNVSTLELGDSALYLCASSLMTDYGYTFGSGTRLTVV.

This clonotype appeared a few times. The rearrangement links TRBV2 to TRBJ2-1; tentative D call: TRBD1 (6 bases). Germline CDR1 reads SNHLY; CDR2 reads FYNNEI. V shed 0 bases and J shed 8 bases, with 14 bases lying between them. The CDR3 is 15 amino acids. CDR3 residues: CASSEASGRGHEQFF. DNA of the CDR3: TGTGCCAGCAGTGAAGCTTCGGGCAGGGGTCATGAGCAGTTCTTC.

The chain combines TRBV2 with TRBJ1-1; TRBD1 aligns across 8 bases. V gave up 6 bases and J gave up 1 base; unmatched junction bases: 7. The CDR3 runs 15 residues. From germline, CDR1 is SNHLY and CDR2 FYNNEI. In DNA, the CDR3 is TGTGCCAGCAGCCCCTCTGGACAGGGGAACACTGAAGCTTTCTTT. This codes for CASSPSGQGNTEAFF.

Only one count was recorded for this clonotype. The V and J genes are TRBV10-3 and TRBJ1-4; 10 positions agree with TRBD1. Germline-derived CDR1 and CDR2 are ENHRY and SYGVKD. This CDR3 has 16 amino acids. Trimming at V came to 6 bases and at J to 8 bases, leaving 12 bases not matched to a gene. The CDR3 loop is CAISTSRQGANEKLFF. DNA of the CDR3: TGTGCCATCAGCACCTCTAGACAGGGGGCGAACGAAAAACTGTTTTTT.

V usage is TRBV6-6 and J usage is TRBJ1-1; D is unclear. Per the germline V gene, CDR1 is MNHNY and CDR2 is SVGAGI (reference sequence). V was pared by 2 bases and J by 1 base, with 8 bases between. The CDR3 covers 14 residues. CDR3 sequence reads: CASSYGGRNTEAFF. The CDR3 nucleotides read TGTGCCAGCAGTTACGGCGGGAGGAACACTGAAGCTTTCTTT.

As concerns this clonotype: This may come from a read error, since a much larger clone is one base off. The chain employs TRBV2 and TRBJ2-5; D may be TRBD2 (7 bases). The germline gives CDR1 SNHLY, CDR2 FYNNEI. V gave up 8 bases and J gave up 4 bases, with 14 bases separating them. This CDR3 is built from 13 residues. CDR3 in amino acids: CASGLGGGETQYF. The CDR3 bases are TGTGCCAGCGGTCTAGGGGGGGGAGAGACCCAGTACTTC.

This rearrangement joins TRBV19 to TRBJ1-6, with unresolved D. Germline-derived CDR1 and CDR2 are LNHDA and SQIVND (reference sequence). V lost 5 bases and J lost 6, with 8 bases in between. The CDR3 covers 13 residues. The CDR3 region is CASSLGINSPLHF. CDR3 sequence (DNA): TGTGCCAGTAGTCTCGGTATTAATTCACCCCTCCACTTT.

This clonotype was detected ten times or more. The chain has TRBV2 and TRBJ1-6; tentative D call: TRBD1 (5 bases). Germline V CDR1 and CDR2: SNHLY, FYNNEI. Trimming took off 2 bases at V and 9 bases at J, with 14 bases between the two ends. This CDR3 region has 15 residues. The CDR3 reads CASSEMVLGTSPLHF. For the CDR3, the DNA is TGTGCCAGCAGTGAAATGGTCCTGGGGACTTCACCCCTCCACTTT.

This clonotype was seen just once. One end of the junction does not line up with germline, which may come from a read error. This rearrangement joins TRBV27 to TRBJ2-7; D perhaps matches TRBD1 (7 bases). Per germline, CDR1 MNHEY and CDR2 SMNVEV (reference sequence). This CDR3 spans 15 amino acids. CDR3 nucleotide sequence: TGTGCCAGCACCCTCAGGGGGGATCCCTTCTACGAGCAATACTTC. Its protein is CASTLRGDPFYEQYF.

This chain uses TRBV11-2 with TRBJ1-6; TRBD1 aligns across 8 bases. The ends lost 4 bases at V and 7 bases at J; junction bases unmatched: 6. This CDR3 region has 15 residues. CDR1 is SGHAT and CDR2 is FQNNGV in the germline V gene. Here the CDR3 reads CASSSSDRGNSPLHF. The DNA for the CDR3 is TGTGCCAGCAGCTCCTCCGACAGGGGAAATTCACCCCTCCACTTT.

In regard to this clonotype: At one of its ends the junction is not consistent with the germline gene, which may arise from a read error. V usage is TRBV10-3 and J usage is TRBJ2-1, with D perhaps assigned TRBD1 or TRBD2 (7 bases each). The germline V gene has CDR1 ENHRY and CDR2 SYGVKD. The CDR3 is 15 residues long. CDR3 sequence reads: CASSYSGGDFNEQFF. Written as DNA, the CDR3 is TGTGCCAGCAGTTACTCAGGGGGGGACTTCAATGAGCAGTTCTTC.

The chain joins TRBV5-1 to TRBJ2-5; 8 bases fit TRBD1. Judging by the DNA end, TRBJ2-7 fits better; the J call may be wrong. The germline V gene has CDR1 SGHRS and CDR2 YFSETQ. The CDR3 sequence is 14 residues long. CDR3 protein: CASSFGTGVNEQYF. CDR3 in DNA: TGCGCCAGCAGCTTCGGGACAGGCGTCAACGAGCAGTACTTC.

V usage is TRBV19 and J usage is TRBJ2-7, with D possibly called TRBD1 or TRBD2 (5 bases each). The germline V and J ends were trimmed by 0 bases and 4 bases, with 16 bases remaining between them. CDR1 and CDR2 (germline): LNHDA, SQIVND (reference sequence). The CDR3 is 16 amino acids. CDR3 coding DNA: TGTGCCAGTAGTATAGATCTGGGGCAGGAGGCGTACGAGCAGTACTTC. Protein product: CASSIDLGQEAYEQYF.